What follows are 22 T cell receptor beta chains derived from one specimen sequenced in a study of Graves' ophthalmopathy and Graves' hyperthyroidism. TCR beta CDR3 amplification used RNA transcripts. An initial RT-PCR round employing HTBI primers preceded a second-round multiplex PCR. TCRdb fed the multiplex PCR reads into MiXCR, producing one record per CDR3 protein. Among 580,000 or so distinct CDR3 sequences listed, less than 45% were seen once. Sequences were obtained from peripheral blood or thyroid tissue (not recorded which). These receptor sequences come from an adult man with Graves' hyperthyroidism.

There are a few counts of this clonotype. CDR3 region: CASSERGTQETQYF. The CDR3 DNA sequence: TGTGCCAGCAGTGAGCGGGGGACCCAAGAGACCCAGTACTTC. The chain combines TRBV2 with TRBJ2-5, with TRBD2 identical over 7 bases. The germline gives CDR1 SNHLY, CDR2 FYNNEI. V shed 3 bases, J shed 1 base, and the junction held 2 bases outside the gene matches. The CDR3 extends over 14 amino acids.

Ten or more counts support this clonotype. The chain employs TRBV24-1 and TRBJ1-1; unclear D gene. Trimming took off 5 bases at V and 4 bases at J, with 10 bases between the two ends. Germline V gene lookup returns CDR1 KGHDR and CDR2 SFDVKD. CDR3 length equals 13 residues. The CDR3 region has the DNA TGTGCCACCAGTGCCGTGGGGTCCACTGAAGCTTTCTTT. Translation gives CATSAVGSTEAFF.

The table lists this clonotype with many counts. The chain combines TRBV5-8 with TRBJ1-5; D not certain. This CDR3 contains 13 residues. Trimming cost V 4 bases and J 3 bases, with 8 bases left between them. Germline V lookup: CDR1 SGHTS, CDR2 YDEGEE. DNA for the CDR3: TGTGCCAGCAGCCACCGGTTCAATCAGCCCCAGCATTTT. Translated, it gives CASSHRFNQPQHF. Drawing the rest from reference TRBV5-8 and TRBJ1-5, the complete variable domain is EAGVTQSPTHLIKTRGQQATLRCSPISGHTSVYWYQQALGLGLQFLLWYDEGEERNRGNFPPRFSGRQFPNYSSELNVNALELEDSALYLCASSHRFNQPQHFGDGTRLSIL.

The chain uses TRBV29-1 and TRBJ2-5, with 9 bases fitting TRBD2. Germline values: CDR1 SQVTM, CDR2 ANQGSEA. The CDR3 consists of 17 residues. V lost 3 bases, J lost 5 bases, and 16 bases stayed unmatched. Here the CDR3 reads CSVDGVLAGGPGETQYF. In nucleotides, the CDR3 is TGCAGCGTTGATGGTGTTTTGGCGGGAGGGCCGGGGGAGACCCAGTACTTC.

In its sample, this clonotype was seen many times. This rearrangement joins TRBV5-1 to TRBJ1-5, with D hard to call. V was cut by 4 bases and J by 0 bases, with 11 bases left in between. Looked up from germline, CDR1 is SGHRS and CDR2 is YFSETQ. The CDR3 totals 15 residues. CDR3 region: CASSVRGASNQPQHF. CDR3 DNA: TGCGCCAGCAGCGTCCGGGGAGCTAGCAATCAGCCCCAGCATTTT.

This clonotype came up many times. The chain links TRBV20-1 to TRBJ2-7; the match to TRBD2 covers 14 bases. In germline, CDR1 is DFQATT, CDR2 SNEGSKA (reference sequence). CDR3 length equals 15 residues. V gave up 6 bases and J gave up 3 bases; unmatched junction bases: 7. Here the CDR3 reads CSAPRLAGGIYEQYF. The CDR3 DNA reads TGCAGTGCCCCGAGACTAGCGGGGGGGATCTACGAGCAGTACTTC.

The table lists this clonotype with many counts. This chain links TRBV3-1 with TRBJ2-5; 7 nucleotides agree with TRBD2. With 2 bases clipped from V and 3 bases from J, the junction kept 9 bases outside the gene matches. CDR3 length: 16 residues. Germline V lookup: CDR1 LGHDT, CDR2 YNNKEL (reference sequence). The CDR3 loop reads CASSQSLPAGKETQYF. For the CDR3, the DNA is TGTGCCAGCAGCCAAAGCCTGCCAGCGGGGAAAGAGACCCAGTACTTC.

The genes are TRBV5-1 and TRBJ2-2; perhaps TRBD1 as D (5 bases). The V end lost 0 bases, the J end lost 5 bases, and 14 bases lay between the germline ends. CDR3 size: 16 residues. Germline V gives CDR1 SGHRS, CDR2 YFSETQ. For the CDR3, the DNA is TGCGCCAGCAGCTTGGGGGCAGGGTTTCGGACCGGGGAGCTGTTTTTT. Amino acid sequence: CASSLGAGFRTGELFF.

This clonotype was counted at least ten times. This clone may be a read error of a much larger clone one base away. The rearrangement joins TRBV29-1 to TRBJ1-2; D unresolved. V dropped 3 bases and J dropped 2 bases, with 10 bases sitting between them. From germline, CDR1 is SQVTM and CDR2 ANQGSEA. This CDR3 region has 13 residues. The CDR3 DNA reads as TGCAGCGTTGATGCGGGCGGAAACTATGGCTACACCTTC. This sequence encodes CSVDAGGNYGYTF. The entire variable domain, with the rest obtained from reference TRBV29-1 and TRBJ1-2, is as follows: SAVISQKPSRDICQRGTSLTIQCQVDSQVTMMFWYRQQPGQSLTLIATANQGSEATYESGFVIDKFPISRPNLTFSTLTVSNMSPEDSSIYLCSVDAGGNYGYTFGSGTRLTVV.

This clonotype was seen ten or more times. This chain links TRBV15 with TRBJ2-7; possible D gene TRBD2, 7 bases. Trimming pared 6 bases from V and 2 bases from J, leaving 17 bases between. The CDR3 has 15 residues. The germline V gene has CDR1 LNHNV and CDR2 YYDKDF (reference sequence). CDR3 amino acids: CATSEERGGTYEQYF. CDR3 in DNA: TGTGCCACCAGTGAGGAGAGGGGGGGCACCTACGAGCAGTACTTC. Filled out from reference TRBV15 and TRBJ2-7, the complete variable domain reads DAMVIQNPRYQVTQFGKPVTLSCSQTLNHNVMYWYQQKSSQAPKLLFHYYDKDFNNEADTPDNFQSRRPNTSFCFLDIRSPGLGDTAMYLCATSEERGGTYEQYFGPGTRLTVT.

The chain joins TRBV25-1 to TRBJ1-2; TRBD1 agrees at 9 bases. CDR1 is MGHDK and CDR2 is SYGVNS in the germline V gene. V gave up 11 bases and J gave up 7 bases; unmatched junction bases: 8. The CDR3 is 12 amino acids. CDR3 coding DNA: TGTGCCGACGACAGGGGGTTCGGTGGCTACACCTTC. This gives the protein CADDRGFGGYTF.

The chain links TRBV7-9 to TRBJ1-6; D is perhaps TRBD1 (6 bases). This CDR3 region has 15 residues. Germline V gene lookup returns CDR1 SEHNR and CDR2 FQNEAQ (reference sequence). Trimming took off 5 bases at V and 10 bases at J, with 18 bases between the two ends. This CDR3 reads CASSRDGGSGSPLHF. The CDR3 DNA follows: TGTGCCAGCAGCCGGGACGGGGGCTCAGGGTCACCCCTCCACTTT.

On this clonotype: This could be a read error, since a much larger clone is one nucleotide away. The CDR3: CASSLISLGARETQYF. CDR3 bases: TGTGCCAGCAGCCTCATCTCCCTAGGGGCGCGGGAGACCCAGTACTTC. The chain carries TRBV9 and TRBJ2-5; tentative D call: TRBD1 (5 bases). CDR3 length equals 16 residues. The germline CDR1 and CDR2 sequences are SGDLS and YYNGEE. Trimming took 4 bases from V and 5 from J, leaving 21 bases between them.

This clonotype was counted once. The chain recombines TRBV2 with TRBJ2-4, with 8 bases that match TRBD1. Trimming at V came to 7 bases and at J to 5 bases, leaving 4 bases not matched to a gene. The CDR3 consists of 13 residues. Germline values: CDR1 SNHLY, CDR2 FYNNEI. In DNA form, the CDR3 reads TGTGCCAGCACTCGGACAGGGCAAAACATTCAGTACTTC. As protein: CASTRTGQNIQYF.

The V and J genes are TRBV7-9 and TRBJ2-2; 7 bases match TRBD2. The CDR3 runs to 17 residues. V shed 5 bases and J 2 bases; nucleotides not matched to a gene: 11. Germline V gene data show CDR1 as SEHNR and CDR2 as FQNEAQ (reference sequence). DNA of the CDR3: TGTGCCAGCAGCCAAGATCATCGGACTAGTAACACCGGGGAGCTGTTTTTT. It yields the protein CASSQDHRTSNTGELFF.

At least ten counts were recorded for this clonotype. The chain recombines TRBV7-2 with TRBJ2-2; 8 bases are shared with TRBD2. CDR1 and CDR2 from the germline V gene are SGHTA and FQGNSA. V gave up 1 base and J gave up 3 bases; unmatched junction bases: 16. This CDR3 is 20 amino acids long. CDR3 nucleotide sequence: TGTGCCAGCAGCTTAGAGGCCCGAACGGGAGGGGCGGGGTACACCGGGGAGCTGTTTTTT. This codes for CASSLEARTGGAGYTGELFF.

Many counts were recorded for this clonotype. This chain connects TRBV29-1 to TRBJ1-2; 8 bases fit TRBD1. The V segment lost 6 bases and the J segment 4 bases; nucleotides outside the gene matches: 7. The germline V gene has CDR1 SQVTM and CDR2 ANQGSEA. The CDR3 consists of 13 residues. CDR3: CSVPGTGTYGYTF. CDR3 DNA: TGCAGCGTCCCCGGGACAGGAACCTATGGCTACACCTTC.

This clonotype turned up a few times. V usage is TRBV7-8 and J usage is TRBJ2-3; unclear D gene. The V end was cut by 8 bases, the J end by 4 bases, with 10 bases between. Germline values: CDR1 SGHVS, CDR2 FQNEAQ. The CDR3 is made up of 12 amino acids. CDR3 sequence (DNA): TGTGCCAGCGGTTCAGGAGCAGATACGCAGTATTTT. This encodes CASGSGADTQYF.

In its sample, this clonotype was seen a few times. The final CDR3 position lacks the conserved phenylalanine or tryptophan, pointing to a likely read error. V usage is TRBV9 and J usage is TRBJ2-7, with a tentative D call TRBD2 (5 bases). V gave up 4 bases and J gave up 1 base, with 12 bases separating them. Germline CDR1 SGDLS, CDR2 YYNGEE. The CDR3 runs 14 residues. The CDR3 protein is CASSLGGSSYEQYL. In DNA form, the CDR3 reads TGTGCCAGCAGCTTAGGAGGCAGTTCCTACGAGCAGTACCTC.

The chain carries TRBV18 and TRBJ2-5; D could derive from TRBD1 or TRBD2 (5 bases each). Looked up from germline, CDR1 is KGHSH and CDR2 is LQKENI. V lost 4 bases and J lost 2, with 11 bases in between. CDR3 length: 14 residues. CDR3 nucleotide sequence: TGTGCCAGCTCACGAACGGGACCACAAGAGACCCAGTACTTC. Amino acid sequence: CASSRTGPQETQYF.

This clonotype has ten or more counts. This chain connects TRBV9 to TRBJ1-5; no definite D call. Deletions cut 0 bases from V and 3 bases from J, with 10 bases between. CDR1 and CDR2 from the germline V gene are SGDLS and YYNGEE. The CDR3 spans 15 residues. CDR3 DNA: TGTGCCAGCAGCGTAGATGAAAACATCAATCAGCCCCAGCATTTT. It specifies CASSVDENINQPQHF.

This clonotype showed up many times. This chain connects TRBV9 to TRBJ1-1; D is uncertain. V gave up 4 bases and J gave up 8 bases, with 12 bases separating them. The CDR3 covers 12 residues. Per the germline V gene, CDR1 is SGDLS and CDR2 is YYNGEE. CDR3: CASSIDVGEAFF. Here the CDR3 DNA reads TGTGCCAGCAGCATAGACGTAGGAGAAGCTTTCTTT. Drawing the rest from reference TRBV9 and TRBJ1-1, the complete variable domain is DSGVTQTPKHLITATGQRVTLRCSPRSGDLSVYWYQQSLDQGLQFLIQYYNGEERAKGNILERFSAQQFPDLHSELNLSSLELGDSALYFCASSIDVGEAFFGQGTRLTVV.